The next 7 T cell receptor beta chains were all read from a single sample in a study of cytomegalovirus exposure and HLA in healthy donors. Sequencing used immunoSEQ multiplex PCR; TCRdb keeps in-frame clones, though not all of them. Of about 140,000 clones listed, around nine tenths were seen once; the top ten hold just under 8%. The sample consisted of PBMCs. The receptor source for this set is a woman aged 18-29 years in good health and CMV-seropositive.

CDR3: CASSFPGGDQPQHF. The CDR3 coding sequence is TGTGCCAGCAGCTTCCCTGGGGGGGATCAGCCCCAGCATTTT. The V gene is TRBV7-9, the J gene TRBJ1-5, with D perhaps TRBD1 (5 bases). Germline V lookup: CDR1 SEHNR, CDR2 FQNEAQ (reference sequence). Between the trimmed V and J ends, which lost 3 bases and 5 bases, there was a span of 11 bases. The CDR3 covers 14 residues.

The genes are TRBV5-4 and TRBJ1-2; TRBD1 might be the D (5 bases). Deletions cut 2 bases from V and 12 bases from J, with 23 bases between. The CDR3 contains 15 residues. CDR1 SGHNT and CDR2 YYREEE come from the germline V gene (reference sequence). The CDR3 sequence is CASSFRQMGTMGNTF. CDR3 nucleotides: TGTGCCAGCAGCTTTCGACAGATGGGGACTATGGGGAACACCTTC.

This chain connects TRBV7-2 to TRBJ2-7, with a possible D match to TRBD2 (6 bases). The CDR3 is 13 amino acids. Germline lookup yields CDR1 SGHTA and CDR2 FQGNSA. V gave up 5 bases and J gave up 3 bases, with 11 bases separating them. The CDR3 bases are TGTGCCAGCAGCGCGGGACCGAACTACGAGCAGTACTTC. It yields the protein CASSAGPNYEQYF.

This chain uses TRBV6-5 with TRBJ1-1; 9 nucleotides align to TRBD1. Germline-derived CDR1 and CDR2 are MNHEY and SVGAGI. CDR3 size: 15 residues. The V and J ends lost 3 bases and 5 bases, in that order; junction bases with no gene match: 7. The CDR3 loop reads CASSYSGTGRTEAFF. The CDR3 nucleotides read TGTGCCAGCAGTTATTCCGGGACAGGGAGGACTGAAGCTTTCTTT.

The J gene is TRBJ2-7, the V gene TRBV6-1; TRBD2 matches at 10 bases. Unmatched junction bases numbered 10, after V lost 1 base and J lost 4 bases. The germline CDR1 and CDR2 sequences are MNHNS and SASEGT. The length of the CDR3 is 17 residues. The DNA for the CDR3 is TGTGCCAGCAGTGAAGATGGGAGGGCTAGCGGGAGTTACGAGCAGTACTTC. It yields the protein CASSEDGRASGSYEQYF.

The count of this clone is one. The V call is TRBV27, the J call TRBJ2-3, with TRBD2 matching 8 bases. Trimming cost V 5 bases and J 4 bases; bases outside gene matches: 11. CDR3 size: 16 residues. Germline CDR1 is MNHEY and CDR2 is SMNVEV (reference sequence). In DNA, the CDR3 is TGTGCCAGCAGTCCTCGGCTAGCGGGCGAATCAGATACGCAGTATTTT. Its protein product is CASSPRLAGESDTQYF.

The chain couples TRBV15 to TRBJ2-3, with 8 bases matching TRBD2. The CDR3 consists of 19 residues. The V and J ends lost 2 bases and 4 bases, in that order; junction bases with no gene match: 17. Germline values: CDR1 LNHNV, CDR2 YYDKDF (reference sequence). This CDR3 reads CATSRPPLLGTGGPDTQYF. CDR3 DNA sequence: TGTGCCACCAGCAGACCCCCTTTGCTGGGGACGGGAGGGCCAGATACGCAGTATTTT.